This T cell receptor beta chain came from a study of shared clonotypes between healthy human individuals. Between the trimmed V and J ends, which lost 5 bases and 1 base, there was a span of 15 bases. This CDR3 spans 15 amino acids. The germline V gene has CDR1 LNHDA and CDR2 SQIVND (reference sequence). The repertoire was sequenced with immunoSEQ multiplex PCR; TCRdb's copy has only in-frame clones and lacks some. The profile shows fewer than 400,000 clones, roughly 70% of them singletons. The J gene is TRBJ2-7, the V gene TRBV19; D not resolved. The TCR originated in a man aged 25-45 years in good health. Material for sequencing was memory CD4+ T cells sorted from blood. Subset reported: CD45RA-negative fraction. The CDR3 coding sequence is TGTGCCAGTAGTTCCCGGCAGCCATTATCCTACGAGCAGTACTTC. It specifies CASSSRQPLSYEQYF.